A single sample gave rise to the 4 T cell receptor beta chains below, sequenced in a study of cytomegalovirus exposure and HLA in healthy donors. The study ran its PCR with 60 Vbeta and 13 Jbeta primers. Repertoires were generated with immunoSEQ multiplex PCR, while TCRdb's copy carries only in-frame clones and drops some. The data show some 210,000 clones, over 75% seen once. The specimen sequenced was PBMCs. These receptors all come from a woman in her 50s in good health and CMV-seropositive.

The rearrangement links TRBV6-6 to TRBJ1-2; 8 bases agree with TRBD1. This CDR3 spans 14 amino acids. Germline V gives CDR1 MNHNY, CDR2 SVGAGI (reference sequence). The V segment lost 6 bases and the J segment 0 bases; nucleotides outside the gene matches: 3. This CDR3 is CASSPDRANYGYTF. The CDR3, as DNA: TGTGCCAGCAGCCCGGACAGGGCTAACTATGGCTACACCTTC.

J is TRBJ1-2 and V is TRBV6-5, with 10 bases identical to TRBD1. The CDR3 runs to 15 residues. Germline V gives CDR1 MNHEY, CDR2 SVGAGI. Unmatched junction bases numbered 9, after V lost 3 bases and J lost 8 bases. The CDR3 sequence is CASSYDRDRGRGYTF. The CDR3 nucleotides are TGTGCCAGCAGTTATGACCGGGACAGGGGTCGAGGCTACACCTTC.

The V call is TRBV29-1, the J call TRBJ2-7; 9 nucleotides line up with TRBD1. The CDR3 has 14 residues. V gave up 6 bases and J gave up 5 bases; unmatched junction bases: 11. Germline V gene sequence: CDR1 SQVTM, CDR2 ANQGSEA. Here the CDR3 reads CSVFDRGYSNEQYF. CDR3 DNA sequence: TGCAGCGTGTTCGACAGGGGGTACTCAAACGAGCAGTACTTC.

The gene calls are TRBV29-1 and TRBJ1-4; TRBD1 matches at 7 bases. The V gene end was trimmed by 6 bases and the J gene end by 8 bases; junction bases not matched to a gene: 9. The germline V gene has CDR1 SQVTM and CDR2 ANQGSEA. This CDR3 is 13 amino acids long. The CDR3 region has the DNA TGCAGCGTCGGGAGACAGGGCGGCGAAAAACTGTTTTTT. Protein sequence: CSVGRQGGEKLFF.